A selection of T cell receptor beta chains follows, all from one sample in a study of blood T cell repertoires in COVID-19. The table came from immunoSEQ multiplex PCR; TCRdb's copy has only in-frame clones and leaves some out. The sample shows about 330,000 clones, over 75% of them seen only once. The sequencing input was peripheral blood. These receptors all come from a woman aged 50 to 60 with active or convalescent COVID-19. CDR3s include the opening cysteine and the closing phenylalanine or tryptophan. The order of the fields is clone size, J gene, V gene, D gene, CDR3 protein, CDR3 DNA. A D gene is named only where the DNA matches it firmly. Size values are once, few and many counts, or a class for expanded clones, and some rows have none.

few	TRBJ2-2	TRBV6-4	-	CASSGTPGTGELFF	TGTGCCAGCAGCGGGACACCCGGAACCGGGGAGCTGTTTTTT
-	TRBJ2-1	TRBV29-1	TRBD1	CSVEGTGSQPYEQFF	TGCAGCGTTGAAGGGACAGGGTCGCAGCCTTATGAGCAGTTCTTC
-	TRBJ1-1	TRBV5-1	-	CASSLRGNTEAFF	TGCGCCAGCAGCTTGAGGGGGAACACTGAAGCTTTCTTT
-	TRBJ2-1	TRBV4-2	-	CASSQDQNEQFF	TGTGCCAGCAGCCAAGATCAGAATGAGCAGTTCTTC
once	TRBJ2-7	TRBV2	-	CASKAGTGLIEQYF	TGTGCCAGCAAGGCGGGGACGGGGCTTATCGAGCAGTACTTC
-	TRBJ2-1	TRBV4-1	-	CASSQEGWDWRNEQFF	TGCGCCAGCAGCCAGGAGGGTTGGGACTGGAGAAATGAGCAGTTCTTC
-	TRBJ2-1	TRBV9	TRBD1	CASSLTGELTYNEQFF	TGTGCCAGCAGCCTAACAGGGGAGCTGACCTACAATGAGCAGTTCTTC
-	TRBJ1-4	TRBV5-4	-	CASSSLTGTTNEKLFF	TGTGCCAGCAGCTCGCTCACAGGGACAACTAATGAAAAACTGTTTTTT
-	TRBJ2-1	TRBV19	TRBD2	CASTTTSSLLSSYNEQFF	TGTGCCAGTACGACGACTAGCTCACTCTTAAGCTCCTACAATGAGCAGTTCTTC
once	TRBJ2-7	TRBV25-1	TRBD1	CASSDRGPPYEQYF	TGTGCCAGCAGTGACAGGGGGCCCCCCTACGAGCAGTACTTC
-	TRBJ2-7	TRBV6-5	TRBD1	CASRTGTGLNEQYF	TGTGCCAGCAGAACCGGGACAGGGCTGAACGAGCAGTACTTC
-	TRBJ1-2	TRBV28	-	CASSPTRGYYGYTF	TGTGCCAGCAGTCCGACAAGGGGCTACTATGGCTACACCTTC
-	TRBJ1-2	TRBV5-5	-	CASSPTANYGYTF	TGTGCCAGCAGCCCCACAGCAAACTATGGCTACACCTTC
-	TRBJ2-7	TRBV6-2/TRBV6-3	TRBD2	CASSYSPSLAGGSTSYEQYF	TGTGCCAGCAGTTACTCGCCCTCACTAGCGGGGGGCTCCACCTCCTACGAGCAGTACTTC
-	TRBJ2-6	TRBV6-5	-	CASSYGRNSGANVLTF	TGTGCCAGCAGTTATGGCAGGAACTCTGGGGCCAACGTCCTGACTTTC
-	TRBJ2-7	TRBV27	-	CASSLLLASSYEQYF	TGTGCCAGCAGTTTACTCCTAGCGAGCTCCTACGAGCAGTACTTC
-	TRBJ2-7	TRBV30	-	CAWRGSAYEQYF	TGTGCCTGGAGAGGCAGCGCCTACGAGCAGTACTTC
few	TRBJ2-7	TRBV4-1	TRBD1	CASSQGQGASYEQYF	TGCGCCAGCAGCCAAGGTCAGGGGGCCTCCTACGAGCAGTACTTC
-	TRBJ2-5	TRBV27	TRBD1	CASSPDFGQDQYF	TGTGCCAGCAGTCCAGATTTCGGACAGGATCAGTACTTC
-	TRBJ2-3	TRBV2	-	CASSQRGRGTDTQYF	TGTGCCAGCTCCCAAAGGGGTCGAGGCACAGATACGCAGTATTTT
-	TRBJ1-4	TRBV5-1	TRBD1	CASSLSDRGEKLFF	TGCGCCAGCAGCCTATCAGACAGGGGTGAAAAACTGTTTTTT
-	TRBJ2-3	TRBV24-1	TRBD2	CATSDSSGGTDTQYF	TGTGCCACCAGTGATTCTAGCGGGGGTACAGATACGCAGTATTTT
-	TRBJ1-2	TRBV11-2	TRBD1	CASSLERTGNGYTF	TGTGCCAGCAGCTTAGAGAGGACAGGGAATGGCTACACCTTC
-	TRBJ1-4	TRBV5-6	-	CASTRLWANEKLFF	TGTGCCAGTACCAGGCTATGGGCTAATGAAAAACTGTTTTTT
-	TRBJ2-3	TRBV5-1	TRBD2	CASSLNVLAGATDTQYF	TGCGCCAGCAGCTTAAACGTACTAGCGGGGGCCACAGATACGCAGTATTTT
-	TRBJ2-4	TRBV3-1/TRBV3-2	-	CASSQEGLALAKNIQYF	TGTGCCAGCAGCCAAGAGGGTCTAGCGTTAGCCAAAAACATTCAGTACTTC
-	TRBJ2-7	TRBV5-1	TRBD1	CASSPPRDSLNEQYF	TGCGCCAGCAGCCCGCCCCGGGACAGTCTCAACGAGCAGTACTTC
-	TRBJ1-2	TRBV7-2	-	CASSLTAYGYTF	TGTGCCAGCAGCCTGACAGCCTATGGCTACACCTTC
-	TRBJ1-1	TRBV7-9	TRBD1	CASSLALPGTDIKSTEAFF	TGTGCCAGCAGCTTAGCACTCCCCGGGACAGATATTAAGAGCACTGAAGCTTTCTTT
-	TRBJ1-2	TRBV6-2/TRBV6-3	-	CASSYSARSNYGYTF	TGTGCCAGCAGTTACTCCGCCAGGTCAAACTATGGCTACACCTTC
-	TRBJ2-1	TRBV29-1	TRBD2	CSVELVLAAYNEQFF	TGCAGCGTTGAACTAGTGCTAGCGGCTTACAATGAGCAGTTCTTC
-	TRBJ1-3	TRBV11-1	TRBD1	CASSVTGGVGNTIYF	TGTGCCAGCAGCGTGACAGGGGGCGTTGGAAACACCATATATTTT
-	TRBJ2-7	TRBV3-1/TRBV3-2	-	CASSQDQRVEQYF	TGTGCCAGCAGCCAAGACCAACGGGTCGAGCAGTACTTC
-	TRBJ2-1	TRBV4-1	TRBD2	CASSQFSLAGGPNEQFF	TGCGCCAGCAGCCAGTTTTCACTAGCGGGAGGGCCGAATGAGCAGTTCTTC
-	TRBJ2-5	TRBV7-7	TRBD1	CASSPGGRVGTVTQYF	TGTGCTAGCAGCCCTGGAGGCAGGGTGGGGACAGTAACCCAGTACTTC
-	TRBJ2-1	TRBV5-4	TRBD1	CASSSRTGGPNEQFF	TGTGCCAGCAGCTCCAGGACAGGGGGACCCAATGAGCAGTTCTTC
-	TRBJ1-3	TRBV18	-	CASSPLTGNSGNTIYF	TGTGCCAGCTCACCTCTTACAGGGAACTCTGGAAACACCATATATTTT
-	TRBJ2-1	TRBV4-1	TRBD2	CASSRTSGGDNEQFF	TGCGCCAGCAGCCGGACTAGCGGGGGGGACAATGAGCAGTTCTTC
-	TRBJ2-7	TRBV7-2	TRBD1	CASSGTGTNEQYF	TGTGCCAGCAGCGGGACAGGGACCAACGAGCAGTACTTC
-	TRBJ1-1	TRBV28	-	CASDGEWNTEAFF	TGTGCCAGTGACGGGGAGTGGAACACTGAAGCTTTCTTT
-	TRBJ2-2	TRBV28	TRBD1	CASSLDRGRTGELFF	TGTGCCAGCAGTCTCGACAGGGGGCGAACCGGGGAGCTGTTTTTT
-	TRBJ2-7	TRBV6-2/TRBV6-3	TRBD2	CASSLAGVPEQYF	TGTGCCAGCAGTCTAGCGGGAGTCCCCGAGCAGTACTTC
-	TRBJ2-1	TRBV7-3	TRBD2	CASSRTSGNYNEQFF	TGTGCCAGCAGCAGGACTAGCGGAAACTACAATGAGCAGTTCTTC
-	TRBJ2-7	TRBV7-2	-	CASSLIGGTATYEQYF	TGTGCCAGCAGCTTGATCGGAGGGACAGCCACCTACGAGCAGTACTTC
-	TRBJ1-2	TRBV18	-	CASSPDKNYGYTF	TGTGCCAGCTCACCCGACAAGAACTATGGCTACACCTTC
-	TRBJ2-2	TRBV9	TRBD2	CACTPGLGESGELFF	TGTGCCTGCACACCGGGACTAGGGGAGTCCGGGGAGCTGTTTTTT
-	TRBJ1-1	TRBV29-1	-	CSVVGGPEAFF	TGCAGCGTGGTGGGAGGGCCTGAAGCTTTCTTT
once	TRBJ1-2	TRBV4-3	TRBD1	CASSQGTVYGYTF	TGCGCCAGCAGCCAGGGGACAGTTTATGGCTACACCTTC
medium-sized	TRBJ1-1	TRBV7-2	-	CASSLVSVNTEAFF	TGTGCCAGCAGCTTAGTCTCAGTGAACACTGAAGCTTTCTTT
-	TRBJ1-2	TRBV13	TRBD1	CASSFSGTAYGYTF	TGTGCCAGCAGCTTCTCCGGGACAGCCTATGGCTACACCTTC
once	TRBJ1-2	TRBV19	TRBD1	CASSIGTGRVDGYTF	TGTGCCAGTAGTATTGGGACAGGGAGGGTTGATGGCTACACCTTC
-	TRBJ2-5	TRBV2	-	CASRMDGGGETQYF	TGTGCCAGCAGGATGGACGGGGGTGGAGAGACCCAGTACTTC
-	TRBJ1-1	TRBV18	-	CASSPDSYTEAFF	TGTGCCAGCTCACCGGACAGCTACACTGAAGCTTTCTTT
-	TRBJ2-1	TRBV12-3/TRBV12-4	-	CASSFEQNNEQFF	TGTGCCAGCAGTTTTGAACAGAACAATGAGCAGTTCTTC
-	TRBJ1-1	TRBV2	TRBD1	CASSEGLSDRGLWTEAFF	TGTGCCAGCAGTGAAGGGCTATCGGACAGGGGGCTATGGACTGAAGCTTTCTTT
-	TRBJ1-2	TRBV15	-	CATSPVYGYTF	TGTGCCACCAGCCCAGTCTATGGCTACACCTTC
-	TRBJ1-4	TRBV5-4	-	CASSQGPENKLFF	TGTGCCAGCAGCCAGGGGCCTGAAAATAAACTGTTTTTT
-	TRBJ1-5	TRBV6-5	-	CASSSVGQPQHF	TGTGCCAGCAGTTCGGTGGGCCAGCCCCAGCATTTT
-	TRBJ2-7	TRBV7-2	-	CASSVMGAVYEQYF	TGTGCCAGCAGCGTAATGGGAGCGGTCTACGAGCAGTACTTC
-	TRBJ1-1	TRBV7-3	-	CASSLGSLNTEAFF	TGTGCCAGCAGCCTCGGGTCCCTGAACACTGAAGCTTTCTTT